A single sample gave rise to the 17 T cell receptor beta chains below, sequenced in a study of T cell clonality in common variable immunodeficiency. Data came from immunoSEQ multiplex PCR; TCRdb stores just in-frame clones and leaves some out. The sample yields some 43,000 clones, without any singletons. Sequencing used peripheral blood mononuclear cells. The receptors here all came from a person between 18 and 75 years old in good health.

This clone was seen at least ten times. With the read ending 3 residues before the CDR3 end, the germline J gene is used to fill in that end. The chain employs TRBV30 and TRBJ2-1, with D possibly matching TRBD1 (7 bases). The CDR3 loop spans 15 amino acids. Trimming removed 2 bases at V and 5 bases at J, with 16 bases between. Germline-derived CDR1 and CDR2 are GTSNPN and SVGIG (reference sequence). This chain's CDR3 is CAWSRGGTVNNEQFF. The CDR3 bases that were read are TGTGCCTGGAGTCGTGGAGGGACAGTCAACAATGAG.

This clone appeared many times. The chain's CDR3 is CASSEGSGLSSYNEQFF. The part of the CDR3 DNA that was read is TGTGCCAGCAGTGAAGGATCGGGACTATCCTCCTACAATGAG. The rearrangement uses TRBV6-1 and TRBJ2-1, with 7 bases matching TRBD2. The read ends 3 residues before the CDR3 terminus; that terminus is restored from the germline J gene. Germline CDR1 and CDR2: MNHNS and SASEGT. V shed 1 base and J 0 bases; nucleotides not matched to a gene: 6. This CDR3 spans 17 amino acids.

This clone has a count of ten or more. Read data end 3 residues before the CDR3 end; the end is taken from the germline J gene. The chain uses TRBV14 and TRBJ2-3; 12 bases line up with TRBD2. The V segment lost 2 bases and the J segment 6 bases; nucleotides outside the gene matches: 3. The length of the CDR3 is 15 residues. Germline loops: CDR1 SGHDN, CDR2 FVKESK. The sequenced part of the CDR3 DNA is TGTGCCAGCAGCCAAAGAGGACTAGCGGGGGATACG. Protein product: CASSQRGLAGDT. In full, the CDR3 reads CASSQRGLAGDTQYF.

This clone was seen more than once but under ten times. The CDR3 end falls 3 residues outside the read, so it is completed with the germline J gene. The chain joins TRBV5-5 to TRBJ1-2, with D hard to call. Trimming cost V 6 bases and J 4 bases, with 19 bases left between them. CDR1 SGHKS and CDR2 YYEKEE come from the germline V gene (reference sequence). The CDR3 runs to 15 residues. The CDR3 sequence is CASNTGPRSPYGYTF. The CDR3 DNA, read in part, is TGTGCCAGCAACACTGGGCCCAGGTCCCCCTATGGC.

This clone was seen many times. The CDR3 end is not reached by the read, which stops 3 residues before it; the germline J gene fills it in. V is TRBV20-1 and J is TRBJ1-4; 7 bases align to TRBD1. V shed 6 bases and J 1 base; nucleotides not matched to a gene: 8. CDR1 is DFQATT and CDR2 is SNEGSKA in the germline V gene (reference sequence). The length of the CDR3 is 15 residues. The part of the CDR3 DNA that was read is TGCAGTGCCCCTGACAGGGCGAGAACTAATGAAAAA. This translates into CSAPDRARTNEK. From start to end, the CDR3 is CSAPDRARTNEKLFF.

This clone was counted at least ten times. The CDR3 end is not reached by the read, which stops 3 residues before it; the germline J gene fills it in. V and J are TRBV7-6 and TRBJ2-5; weak D call: TRBD1 (5 bases). V dropped 4 bases and J dropped 2 bases, with 8 bases sitting between them. Looked up from germline, CDR1 is SGHVS and CDR2 is FNYEAQ. The length of the CDR3 is 13 residues. The CDR3 bases that were read are TGTGCCAGCAGCTCAGACAGTCAAGAGACC. Its protein product is CASSSDSQET. The CDR3, in full, reads CASSSDSQETQYF.

This clone appeared many times. The read finishes 3 residues shy of the CDR3 end, and the germline J gene is used to complete it. This chain joins TRBV20-1 and TRBJ2-3; 8 nucleotides match TRBD1. Germline loops: CDR1 DFQATT, CDR2 SNEGSKA (reference sequence). The length of the CDR3 is 14 residues. After removal of 5 bases from V and 2 bases from J, the junction contained 6 bases not matched to a gene. CDR3 bases read: TGCAGTGCTCGGGCCAGGGGGCTCACAGATACG. This translates into CSARARGLTDT. The entire CDR3 reads CSARARGLTDTQYF.

Only a few counts were recorded for this clone. The read terminates 3 residues ahead of where the CDR3 ends, so the germline J gene completes it. This chain joins TRBV13 and TRBJ2-2, with 7 bases matching TRBD1. The CDR3 is made up of 17 amino acids. CDR1 is PRHDT and CDR2 is FYEKMQ in the germline V gene (reference sequence). CDR3 sequence reads: CASSLGRTGGGANVLFF. The CDR3 bases that were read are TGTGCCAGCAGCTTAGGGAGGACAGGCGGTGGGGCCAACGTG.

This clone was counted ten times or more. One junction end does not reproduce the germline sequence, and a read error may be involved. The covered CDR3 bases are TGCGCCAGCAGCCAAGGGACTACGTCCTACGAG. This gives the protein CASSQGTTSYE. The full-length CDR3 reads as CASSQGTTSYEQYF. V gene TRBV4-2 combines with J gene TRBJ2-7; 7 nucleotides match TRBD2. The CDR3 end falls 3 residues outside the read, so it is completed with the germline J gene. The CDR3 loop spans 14 amino acids. Germline CDR1 reads LGHNA; CDR2 reads YNFKEQ.

In its sample, this clone was seen many times. The missing CDR3 end, 3 residues past where the read stops, is filled in from the germline J gene. The chain is built from TRBV20-1 and TRBJ2-1, with TRBD2 matching over 11 bases. The germline CDR1 and CDR2 sequences are DFQATT and SNEGSKA (reference sequence). Germline trimming cut 0 bases from V and 2 bases from J; bases unmatched to any gene: 9. The CDR3 length is 18 residues. The CDR3 DNA, read in part, is TGCAGTGCTAGAGATATATTAGCGGGAGGGAGGACCTACAATGAG. Amino acids: CSARDILAGGRTYNE. Given in full, the CDR3 is CSARDILAGGRTYNEQFF.

This clone was seen repeatedly, ten times or more. The observed sequence ends 3 residues before the CDR3 terminus, with the missing tail filled in from the germline J gene. The chain has TRBV30 and TRBJ2-5, with TRBD1 matching 8 bases. V shed 1 base, J shed 5 bases, and the junction held 9 bases outside the gene matches. Per germline, CDR1 GTSNPN and CDR2 SVGIG (reference sequence). The CDR3 length is 15 residues. The sequenced part of the CDR3 DNA is TGTGCCTGGAGTGCCGGGCAGGGGGCTTGGGAGACC. It yields the protein CAWSAGQGAWET. Given in full, the CDR3 is CAWSAGQGAWETQYF.

The sample holds many counts of this clone. Read data end 3 residues before the CDR3 end; the end is taken from the germline J gene. This sequence joins TRBV5-4 and TRBJ2-3, with D perhaps TRBD2 (5 bases). Germline lookup yields CDR1 SGHNT and CDR2 YYREEE (reference sequence). CDR3 length equals 16 residues. Trimming removed 0 bases at V and 5 bases at J, with 16 bases between. The DNA read from the CDR3 is TGTGCCAGCAGCTTGGATCCGCCGCGGGTGGGAGATACG. Protein sequence: CASSLDPPRVGDT. The complete CDR3 reads CASSLDPPRVGDTQYF.

This clone was seen at least ten times. The read terminates 3 residues before the CDR3 end, so the remaining end is supplied by the germline J gene. The chain employs TRBV19 and TRBJ1-1; D possibly corresponds to TRBD1 (5 bases). The CDR3 is made up of 13 amino acids. CDR1 is LNHDA, CDR2 SQIVND, per germline (reference sequence). The V end lost 5 bases, the J end lost 4 bases, and 11 bases lay between the germline ends. The CDR3 spells CASSPVGGTEAFF. The covered CDR3 bases are TGTGCCAGTAGTCCTGTGGGGGGCACTGAA.

This clone was picked up many times. The sequenced fragment ends 3 residues before the CDR3 boundary, so the rest is inferred from the germline J gene. This rearrangement joins TRBV20-1 to TRBJ2-1, with 7 bases fitting TRBD2. The CDR3 runs to 13 residues. CDR1 is DFQATT and CDR2 is SNEGSKA in the germline V gene (reference sequence). The sequenced CDR3 bases are TGCAGCGCGGCGCGGGAGTACGTCAATGAG. Residues: CSAAREYVNE. The complete CDR3 protein is CSAAREYVNEQFF.

This clone was seen repeatedly, ten times or more. The CDR3 extends 3 residues past the end of the read, so its final part is completed from the germline J gene. V is TRBV5-1 and J is TRBJ1-1, with TRBD1 as a possible D gene (6 bases). Trimming stripped 1 base from V and 1 base from J, with 17 bases between. The CDR3 has 17 residues. Germline V gene lookup returns CDR1 SGHRS and CDR2 YFSETQ. The CDR3 DNA, read in part, is TGCGCCAGCAGCTTGTCCCCAGGACAGAGCTCGAACACTGAA. Translation gives CASSLSPGQSSNTE. The CDR3, in full, reads CASSLSPGQSSNTEAFF.

This clone was recorded at least ten times. Read sequence stops 3 residues before the CDR3 end, and the germline J gene provides the missing end. V usage is TRBV19 and J usage is TRBJ2-7; D is perhaps TRBD1 (6 bases). The CDR3 totals 13 residues. Trimming took 8 bases from V and 0 from J, leaving 11 bases between them. The germline V gene has CDR1 LNHDA and CDR2 SQIVND (reference sequence). The sequenced part of the CDR3 DNA is TGTGCCAGTTCTCGGGACAACTCCTACGAG. Amino acids: CASSRDNSYE. The full CDR3 reads CASSRDNSYEQYF.

This clone was picked up a small number of times. The CDR3 extends 3 residues past the end of the read, so its final part is completed from the germline J gene. The rearrangement joins TRBV7-9 to TRBJ1-2; 8 bases fit TRBD1. V was clipped by 5 bases and J by 3 bases; unmatched bases: 2. Germline lookup yields CDR1 SEHNR and CDR2 FQNEAQ (reference sequence). This CDR3 has 13 residues. The DNA read from the CDR3 is TGTGCCAGCAGCGTGGGACAGGACTATGGC. Its protein product is CASSVGQDYG. The whole CDR3 reads CASSVGQDYGYTF.